Listed below are T cell receptor beta chains from one sample, sequenced in a study of cytomegalovirus exposure and HLA in healthy donors. Repertoires were generated with immunoSEQ multiplex PCR, while TCRdb's copy carries only in-frame clones and drops some. The table has some 140,000 clones, 70% to 80% seen once. The sample comprised PBMCs. These TCRs come from a man aged 25 to 40 in good health and CMV-seronegative. CDR3s include the opening cysteine and the closing phenylalanine or tryptophan. The order of the fields is D gene, J gene, V gene, clone size, CDR3 DNA, CDR3 protein. The D gene is left open where the match is weak. Part of the rows lack a size; the others show once, few, many or a class for expanded clones.

>.|TRBJ1-2|TRBV28|.
TGTGCCAGCACCTTGGGATCGGCGAACAGGGTCGGCTACACCTTC
CASTLGSANRVGYTF
>.|TRBJ2-3|TRBV6-6|once
TGTGCCAGCATTGGAGGTACAGATACGCAGTATTTT
CASIGGTDTQYF
>TRBD1|TRBJ2-1|TRBV5-1|.
TGCGCCAGCAGCCCAGGACAGGGGGCCGATGAGCAGTTCTTC
CASSPGQGADEQFF
>TRBD1|TRBJ2-7|TRBV7-9|.
TGTGCCAGCAGCTTAGTTGACAGGGATCCCTACGAGCAGTACTTC
CASSLVDRDPYEQYF
>TRBD1|TRBJ1-2|TRBV5-4|once
TGTGCCAGCAGCCAGGACAGGGTCTATGGCTACACCTTC
CASSQDRVYGYTF
>TRBD2|TRBJ2-3|TRBV9|.
TGTGCCAGCAGCGTAGTGGGACTAGGGGCAGATACGCAGTATTTT
CASSVVGLGADTQYF
>TRBD1|TRBJ1-2|TRBV6-5|.
TGTGCCAGCAGTTACTCGGGACAGGTCGATGGCTACACCTTC
CASSYSGQVDGYTF
>.|TRBJ1-5|TRBV7-9|.
TGTGCCAGCAGCTTAAGGGGGCAGCCCCAGCATTTT
CASSLRGQPQHF
>TRBD2|TRBJ2-5|TRBV5-6|.
TGTGCCAGCAGCTTGAGACTAGCGGGAGGGGAGACCCAGTACTTC
CASSLRLAGGETQYF
>TRBD1|TRBJ1-5|TRBV6-1|few
TGTGCCAGCAACCGACAGGGGGACAATCAGCCCCAGCATTTT
CASNRQGDNQPQHF
>TRBD2|TRBJ2-1|TRBV6-1|few
TGTGCCAGCAGACCGGGACTAGCGAGGAATGAGCAGTTCTTC
CASRPGLARNEQFF
>.|TRBJ2-5|TRBV4-2|.
TGTGCCAGCAGCCAAGGAGGCCCCCAAGAGACCCAGTACTTC
CASSQGGPQETQYF
>.|TRBJ2-7|TRBV6-5|few
TGTGCCAGCAGTACAGGGGGGGGGTCCTACGAGCAGTACTTC
CASSTGGGSYEQYF
>TRBD1|TRBJ1-5|TRBV4-1|.
TGCGCCAGCAGCCCAGGGACAGGGGTCCTTCAGCCCCAGCATTTT
CASSPGTGVLQPQHF
>TRBD1|TRBJ2-5|TRBV5-8|once
TGTGCCAGCACCGTTCTCTCCGGGACAGGGGTGGAGACCCAGTACTTC
CASTVLSGTGVETQYF
>.|TRBJ2-1|TRBV6-1|.
TGTGCCAGCAGTAACCTAGCGTTTTACAATGAGCAGTTCTTC
CASSNLAFYNEQFF
>.|TRBJ2-1|TRBV15|few
TGTGCCACCACTAAACAGGCCCTAGGGAATGAGCAGTTCTTC
CATTKQALGNEQFF
>.|TRBJ2-5|TRBV4-1|.
TGCGCCAGCAGCCTCCCTAAAGGAGACAGGAAAGAGACCCAGTACTTC
CASSLPKGDRKETQYF
>TRBD2|TRBJ2-5|TRBV2|.
TGTGCCAGCAGGGAGGGACTAGCGGGAACAGAGACCCAGTACTTC
CASREGLAGTETQYF
>.|TRBJ2-3|TRBV18|.
TGTGCCAGCTCACCACCGGGGCGGTCTAGCACAGATACGCAGTATTTT
CASSPPGRSSTDTQYF
>.|TRBJ2-7|TRBV13|.
TGTGCCAGCAGCATGTCTCGACTGGGGAGCTCCTACGAGCAGTACTTC
CASSMSRLGSSYEQYF
>.|TRBJ2-3|TRBV20-1|.
TGCAGCCTCACGGGCACAGATACGCAGTATTTT
CSLTGTDTQYF
>.|TRBJ2-2|TRBV30|few
TGTGCCTGGAGTTACAGAGACGGGGAGCTGTTTTTT
CAWSYRDGELFF
>.|TRBJ1-5|TRBV6-6|.
TGTGCCAGCGTTACTGGGGGCAGCGGTCAGCCCCAGCATTTT
CASVTGGSGQPQHF
>.|TRBJ2-7|TRBV5-8|.
TGTGCCAGCAGCTCACCGGTAGGGGGTTCTAGTTTGAACGAGCAGTACTTC
CASSSPVGGSSLNEQYF
>TRBD1|TRBJ2-7|TRBV10-3|.
TGTGCCATCAGCCGACAGGGCCCCTACGAGCAGTACTTC
CAISRQGPYEQYF
>TRBD1|TRBJ2-2|TRBV5-1|.
TGCGCCAGCAGCTTGTCCCAGGGACAGGGGGGCGATACCGGGGAGCTGTTTTTT
CASSLSQGQGGDTGELFF
>.|TRBJ2-5|TRBV6-5|.
TGTGCCAGCAGTTCACAGGGATTTCGGGAGACCCAGTACTTC
CASSSQGFRETQYF
>.|TRBJ2-2|TRBV9|.
TGTGCCAGCAGCGTAGGAGGTCTAGGAGGCACCGGGGAGCTGTTTTTT
CASSVGGLGGTGELFF
>.|TRBJ1-1|TRBV6-1|once
TGTGCCACCCTATCCAGGGCGTTGGTCGCTTTCTTT
CATLSRALVAFF